A selection of T cell receptor beta chains follows, all from one sample in a study of T-cell reconstitution after alpha-beta-depleted transplantation in children. TCRdb analysed the PCR reads with MiXCR anew, one entry per CDR3 protein. The sample holds 500,000 or so distinct CDR3 sequences, about 33% seen once. Specimen: PBMCs from the stem cell graft donor, collected from the stem cell graft. These receptors originate from a human donor who donated a stem cell graft to a child with aplastic anemia. Both conserved end residues are part of each CDR3. A D gene is named only where the DNA matches it firmly. Size is stated for part of the rows, as once, few or many counts, or as a class when the clone is expanded.

- TRBJ2-3 - TRBV30 16 TGTGCCTGGAGTGTAGGGAGGTCTACCAGGGCAGATACGCAGTATTTT CAWSVGRSTRADTQYF
- TRBJ2-7 TRBD2 TRBV25-1 15 TGTGCCAGCAGCCTTAGTAGCGGGAGGAGGTACGAGCAGTACTTC CASSLSSGRRYEQYF
few TRBJ2-5 TRBD1 TRBV20-1 15 TGCAGTGCTAGAGAAACGGGCAGGGGGCGCGAGACCCAGTACTTC CSARETGRGRETQYF
- TRBJ2-3 - TRBV5-8 17 TGTGCCAGCAGCTTGAGGAGGACTCAAGCTAGCACAGATACGCAGTATTTT CASSLRRTQASTDTQYF
- TRBJ1-4 - TRBV5-1 17 TGCGCCAGCAGCTTGGGGGTAGCGGCAGTTGGTAATGAAAAACTGTTTTTT CASSLGVAAVGNEKLFF
- TRBJ2-5 TRBD2 TRBV5-4 15 TGTGCCAGCAGCATCAACGAACTAGCGGGAGAGACCCAGTACTTC CASSINELAGETQYF
few TRBJ1-2 - TRBV12-3/TRBV12-4 14 TGTGCCAGCGGTTTCTCTGGGGTCGCCTATGGCTACACCTTC CASGFSGVAYGYTF
- TRBJ1-1 - TRBV30 13 TGTGCCTGGAGTGGTAGCGGTAACACTGAAGCTTTCTTT CAWSGSGNTEAFF
- TRBJ2-3 TRBD2 TRBV27 15 TGTGCCAGCCGGACTAGCGGGAGGGCCGGAGATACGCAGTATTTT CASRTSGRAGDTQYF
- TRBJ1-3 - TRBV6-5 17 TGTGCCAGCAGTTACTCGAGGACGGCGAGCTCTGGAAACACCATATATTTT CASSYSRTASSGNTIYF
- TRBJ2-5 - TRBV14 15 TGTGCCAGCAGCCAAGCCCGACTTTCGGGTGGGACCCAGTACTTC CASSQARLSGGTQYF
few TRBJ2-3 TRBD2 TRBV24-1 16 TGTGCCACCAGTGATTTCGGGGGGGGGCGCACAGATACGCAGTATTTT CATSDFGGGRTDTQYF
- TRBJ1-1 TRBD1 TRBV7-9 16 TGTGCCAGCAGCTTAGTGGCAGGGGGGTACCTACCTGAAGCTTTCTTT CASSLVAGGYLPEAFF
- TRBJ2-2 - TRBV29-1 12 TGCACCGGCGGGCCGAGCACCGGGGAGCTGTTTTTT CTGGPSTGELFF
few TRBJ2-3 TRBD2 TRBV6-1 14 TGTGCCAGCAGACTGACTAGCGGCCCAGATACGCAGTATTTT CASRLTSGPDTQYF
- TRBJ2-1 TRBD2 TRBV6-1 17 TGTGCCAGCAGTGAAGGACTAGCGGGGGACATCCTCAATGAGCAGTTCTTC CASSEGLAGDILNEQFF
- TRBJ2-1 TRBD2 TRBV6-5 15 TGTGCCAGCAGTTCCGTAGCGGGAGGGCATAATGAGCAGTTCTTC CASSSVAGGHNEQFF
few TRBJ1-3 TRBD1 TRBV7-2 15 TGTGCCAGCAGCCCGACCCTGGACAGGGGAAACACCATATATTTT CASSPTLDRGNTIYF
- TRBJ1-2 - TRBV12-3/TRBV12-4 14 TGTGCCAGCAGTTTAAGGACAGCTGCCTATGGCTACACCTTC CASSLRTAAYGYTF
- TRBJ2-1 TRBD1 TRBV4-1 17 TGCGCCAGCAGCCAAGATGCCAGGCAGGGGGCCAACAATGAGCAGTTCTTC CASSQDARQGANNEQFF
- TRBJ1-1 - TRBV10-3 15 TGTGCCACCCTTCCCGGTCCAGTGCGGAACACTGAAGCTTTCTTT CATLPGPVRNTEAFF
few TRBJ2-2 TRBD2 TRBV6-5 15 TGTGCCAGCAGTTATCGGAGGGAGGGCACCGGGGAGCTGTTTTTT CASSYRREGTGELFF
- TRBJ2-1 TRBD2 TRBV4-3 15 TGCGCCAGCAGCCAAGCCCTAGCGGATTACAATGAGCAGTTCTTC CASSQALADYNEQFF
few TRBJ1-5 - TRBV20-1 15 TGCAGTGCCCCCGAGGGCCAGGCAAGCAATCAGCCCCAGCATTTT CSAPEGQASNQPQHF
- TRBJ2-6 - TRBV9 18 TGTGCCAGCAGCCTATCCGAACAGCTCCGCTCTGGGGCCAACGTCCTGACTTTC CASSLSEQLRSGANVLTF
- TRBJ2-7 - TRBV9 16 TGTGCCAGCAGCGTAACTCCAGACGGAACCTCCTACGAGCAGTACTTC CASSVTPDGTSYEQYF
few TRBJ2-3 - TRBV10-3 14 TGTGCCATCAGTGCCGGGACAAGCACAGATACGCAGTATTTT CAISAGTSTDTQYF
- TRBJ1-2 - TRBV29-1 11 TGCAGTACCAGACAGTACGATGGCTACACCTTC CSTRQYDGYTF
- TRBJ2-1 TRBD1 TRBV4-1 16 TGCGCCAGCAGCCAAGATCGGACAGGGGGCTCTAATGAGCAGTTCTTC CASSQDRTGGSNEQFF
many TRBJ1-2 TRBD1 TRBV29-1 19 TGCAGCGTTCATCAAACGGGGGCTTCAGGGGGTGGCTTGAACTATGGCTACACCTTC CSVHQTGASGGGLNYGYTF
few TRBJ2-3 TRBD2 TRBV7-2 15 TGTGCCAGCAGCTACACTAGCGGACGCACAGATACGCAGTATTTT CASSYTSGRTDTQYF
- TRBJ1-1 - TRBV18 14 TGTGCCAGCTCCGGGCGACAGGTGAACACTGAAGCTTTCTTT CASSGRQVNTEAFF
few TRBJ1-1 - TRBV14 13 TGTGCCAGCAGCCAAGACTGGTACACTGAAGCTTTCTTT CASSQDWYTEAFF
- TRBJ2-1 - TRBV4-3 14 TGCGCCAGCAGTTTTAGACCGGGGGACAATGAGCAGTTCTTC CASSFRPGDNEQFF
- TRBJ2-1 TRBD1 TRBV24-1 14 TGTGCCACCGGAGGGACAGGGGACTACAATGAGCAGTTCTTC CATGGTGDYNEQFF
- TRBJ1-5 - TRBV30 15 TGTGCCTGGAGTTTCGGGGTGCAGGTTGGCCAGCCCCAGCATTTT CAWSFGVQVGQPQHF
- TRBJ1-1 TRBD1 TRBV6-1 14 TGTGCCAGCACCAGGGGGGGGGCGGAAACTGAAGCTTTCTTT CASTRGGAETEAFF
few TRBJ2-1 TRBD2 TRBV27 13 TGTGCCAGCAGTGTTAGGCTAGCGGGAGAAATATTCTTC CASSVRLAGEIFF